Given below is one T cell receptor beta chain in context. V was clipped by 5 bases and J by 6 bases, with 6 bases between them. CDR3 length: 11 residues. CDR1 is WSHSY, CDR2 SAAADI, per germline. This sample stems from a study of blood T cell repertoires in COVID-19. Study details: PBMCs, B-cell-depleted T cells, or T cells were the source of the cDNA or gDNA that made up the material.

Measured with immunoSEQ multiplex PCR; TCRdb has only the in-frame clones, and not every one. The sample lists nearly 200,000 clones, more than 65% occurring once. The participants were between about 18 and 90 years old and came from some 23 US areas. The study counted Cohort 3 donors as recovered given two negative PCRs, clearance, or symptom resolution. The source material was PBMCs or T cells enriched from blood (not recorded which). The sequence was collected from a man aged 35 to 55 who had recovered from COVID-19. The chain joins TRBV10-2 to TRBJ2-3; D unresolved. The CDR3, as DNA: TGCGCCAGCAGTTTTGCGGATACGCAGTATTTT. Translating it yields CASSFADTQYF.